The rows below give T cell receptor beta chains drawn from one sample of a study of vaccination effects on CD4 cells after COVID-19. For these TCRs, the target antigens are not known. TCRdb's copy holds only in-frame clones and misses some; the assay was immunoSEQ multiplex PCR. This table has about 51,000 clones, approximately 81% appearing once. Source: CD4+ T cells from PBMCs cultured without peptide, taken before COVID-19 vaccination. These receptors originate from a human donor who had a prior SARS-CoV-2 infection. Each CDR3 is given without its conserved first and last residue. Fields, in order: V gene, J gene, CDR3 length, CDR3 protein.

v_gene: TRBV4-1; j_gene: TRBJ1-5; len: 15; CDR3aa: ASSQDFVWDSNQPQH
v_gene: TRBV10-3; j_gene: TRBJ2-5; len: 15; CDR3aa: AISEAPSGRPQETQY
v_gene: TRBV4-3; j_gene: TRBJ2-5; len: 12; CDR3aa: ASSQERYQETQY
v_gene: TRBV7-3; j_gene: TRBJ2-7; len: 16; CDR3aa: ASSLRGGTSGGSDEQY
v_gene: TRBV18; j_gene: TRBJ1-6; len: 11; CDR3aa: ASWTGVSSPLH
v_gene: TRBV15; j_gene: TRBJ2-1; len: 15; CDR3aa: ATSRDRTSGDFNEQF
v_gene: TRBV3-1/TRBV3-2; j_gene: TRBJ1-2; len: 12; CDR3aa: ASSQDQGIGGYT
v_gene: TRBV7-2; j_gene: TRBJ2-3; len: 12; CDR3aa: ASSLSVSTDTQY
v_gene: TRBV6-5; j_gene: TRBJ2-3; len: 13; CDR3aa: ASTEQAFGTDTQY
v_gene: TRBV3-1/TRBV3-2; j_gene: TRBJ2-7; len: 13; CDR3aa: ASSLGAGAPYEQY
v_gene: TRBV5-4; j_gene: TRBJ2-3; len: 14; CDR3aa: ASSRRTSGSADTQY
v_gene: TRBV6-2/TRBV6-3; j_gene: TRBJ2-7; len: 13; CDR3aa: ASSYDDKNSYEQY
v_gene: TRBV5-1; j_gene: TRBJ2-3; len: 13; CDR3aa: ASSPLRGSTDTQY
v_gene: TRBV2; j_gene: TRBJ2-7; len: 11; CDR3aa: ASREYTGGEQY
v_gene: TRBV6-5; j_gene: TRBJ2-3; len: 12; CDR3aa: ASSLSRSTDTQY
v_gene: TRBV6-5; j_gene: TRBJ2-7; len: 13; CDR3aa: ASSAAGHPTYEQY
v_gene: TRBV18; j_gene: TRBJ1-6; len: 13; CDR3aa: ASSPLGGYNSPLH
v_gene: TRBV10-3; j_gene: TRBJ1-2; len: 10; CDR3aa: AISYTGEEYT
v_gene: TRBV3-1/TRBV3-2; j_gene: TRBJ2-7; len: 10; CDR3aa: ASSQDSREQY
v_gene: TRBV7-9; j_gene: TRBJ2-6; len: 15; CDR3aa: ASSPTVLSTGANVLT
v_gene: TRBV6-5; j_gene: TRBJ1-2; len: 13; CDR3aa: ASSPRRGHNYGYT
v_gene: TRBV5-1; j_gene: TRBJ1-1; len: 17; CDR3aa: ASSPYRGGGLPLNTEAF
v_gene: TRBV7-2; j_gene: TRBJ2-3; len: 11; CDR3aa: ASSPPSTDTQY
v_gene: TRBV5-1; j_gene: TRBJ1-3; len: 13; CDR3aa: ASSLRDSKTNTIY
v_gene: TRBV7-8; j_gene: TRBJ2-3; len: 13; CDR3aa: ASSLMVAGGRTQY
v_gene: TRBV15; j_gene: TRBJ2-7; len: 15; CDR3aa: ATSREAPGQESYEQY
v_gene: TRBV11-3; j_gene: TRBJ1-6; len: 12; CDR3aa: ASSLVGGDSPLH
v_gene: TRBV7-3; j_gene: TRBJ2-3; len: 14; CDR3aa: ASSRSPGQTTDTQY
v_gene: TRBV7-9; j_gene: TRBJ1-1; len: 13; CDR3aa: ASSLALSGNTEAF
v_gene: TRBV5-5; j_gene: TRBJ1-3; len: 16; CDR3aa: ASSPTGTGNFFGNTIY
v_gene: TRBV5-5; j_gene: TRBJ2-3; len: 10; CDR3aa: ASSTYTDTQY
v_gene: TRBV10-3; j_gene: TRBJ1-5; len: 11; CDR3aa: AISEYSYQPQH
v_gene: TRBV7-3; j_gene: TRBJ2-7; len: 11; CDR3aa: ASRLIPPCEQY
v_gene: TRBV12-3/TRBV12-4; j_gene: TRBJ1-2; len: 10; CDR3aa: ASSPYLVGYT
v_gene: TRBV24-1; j_gene: TRBJ2-5; len: 14; CDR3aa: ATSDGGQGRRETQY
v_gene: TRBV7-3; j_gene: TRBJ2-7; len: 11; CDR3aa: ASSSRAGGEQY
v_gene: TRBV5-1; j_gene: TRBJ2-3; len: 12; CDR3aa: ASSLSRVTDTQY